The clone carrying this T cell receptor beta chain was seen just once. The CDR3 is made up of 18 amino acids. In the authors' methods: Counts of nucleated cells, estimated from reference gene primer amplification, were obtained. Profiled with immunoSEQ multiplex PCR; TCRdb holds only in-frame clones, not every one. V and J calls and clone size are copied from that table; D and trimming were computed from the DNA. Among 40,000 to 45,000 clones listed, 70% to 90% were seen once. This entry belongs to a study of blood T cell repertoires in COVID-19. About the research overall: Sites in the United States, Italy and Spain provided acute and convalescent COVID-19 samples. T cells, B-cell-depleted T cells, or PBMCs supplied cDNA or gDNA.

The receptor was isolated from a human donor in a cohort sampled during active COVID-19. Sample: peripheral blood. This rearrangement joins TRBV21-1 to TRBJ1-2. TRBV21-1 corresponds to a pseudogene. The CDR3 spells CASSKAGFGEPRDYGYTF. In nucleotides, the CDR3 is TGTGCCAGCAGCAAAGCAGGCTTTGGGGAGCCGAGGGACTATGGCTACACCTTC.